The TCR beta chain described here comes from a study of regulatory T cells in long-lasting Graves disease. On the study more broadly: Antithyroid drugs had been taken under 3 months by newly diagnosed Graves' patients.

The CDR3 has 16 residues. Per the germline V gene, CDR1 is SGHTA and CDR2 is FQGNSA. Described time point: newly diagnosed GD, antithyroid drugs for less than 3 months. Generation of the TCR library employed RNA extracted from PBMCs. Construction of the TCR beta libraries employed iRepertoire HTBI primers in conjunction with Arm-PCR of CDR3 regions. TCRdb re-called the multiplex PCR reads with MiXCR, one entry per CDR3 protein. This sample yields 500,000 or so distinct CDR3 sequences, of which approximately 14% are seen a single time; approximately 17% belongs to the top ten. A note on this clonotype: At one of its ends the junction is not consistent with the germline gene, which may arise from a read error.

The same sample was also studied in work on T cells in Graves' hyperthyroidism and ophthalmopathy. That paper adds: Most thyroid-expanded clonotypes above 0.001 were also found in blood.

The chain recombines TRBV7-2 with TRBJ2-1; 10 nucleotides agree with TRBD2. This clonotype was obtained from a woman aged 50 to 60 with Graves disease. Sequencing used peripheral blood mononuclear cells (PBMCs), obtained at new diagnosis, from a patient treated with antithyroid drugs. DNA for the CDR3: TGTGCCGGCAGCTTAGACGGGACTAGCGACTACAATGAGCAGTTCTTC. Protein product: CAGSLDGTSDYNEQFF.